This T cell receptor (beta chain) was retrieved from a study of OX40 agonist ivuxolimab in advanced cancers. As for the study in general: Allowance was made for prior anti-PD-1, anti-PD-L1 or anti-CTLA-4 therapy, and 35% to 40% had some. Whole-study findings and limits: Circulating CD4+ and CD8+ T cells showed clonal expansion by week 6 at 0.1 to 3.0 mg/kg. Expanded clones were, on average, more numerous in CD8+ T cells than in CD4+.

This clone has just a few counts. The antigen is undetermined. Measured with immunoSEQ multiplex PCR; TCRdb has only the in-frame clones, and not every one. The sample includes more than 50,000 clones, more than 75% of them seen just once. Peripheral blood came from all dose cohorts at three timepoints. Source: CD4+ or CD8+ T cells sorted from blood, taken in a trial of the OX40 agonist ivuxolimab. The receptor was isolated from an adult with an advanced solid tumor such as melanoma, head and neck, liver or kidney cancer.

The DNA for the CDR3 is TGTGCCAGCAGCCAGACAGGGCCCTATAATTCACCCCTCCACTTT. Its protein is CASSQTGPYNSPLHF. V usage is TRBV7-3 and J usage is TRBJ1-6; 7 positions agree with TRBD1. CDR1 and CDR2 (germline): SGHTA, FQGTGA. Losses at the gene ends were 5 bases for V and 2 bases for J; bases not matched to a gene: 3. This CDR3 has 15 amino acids.